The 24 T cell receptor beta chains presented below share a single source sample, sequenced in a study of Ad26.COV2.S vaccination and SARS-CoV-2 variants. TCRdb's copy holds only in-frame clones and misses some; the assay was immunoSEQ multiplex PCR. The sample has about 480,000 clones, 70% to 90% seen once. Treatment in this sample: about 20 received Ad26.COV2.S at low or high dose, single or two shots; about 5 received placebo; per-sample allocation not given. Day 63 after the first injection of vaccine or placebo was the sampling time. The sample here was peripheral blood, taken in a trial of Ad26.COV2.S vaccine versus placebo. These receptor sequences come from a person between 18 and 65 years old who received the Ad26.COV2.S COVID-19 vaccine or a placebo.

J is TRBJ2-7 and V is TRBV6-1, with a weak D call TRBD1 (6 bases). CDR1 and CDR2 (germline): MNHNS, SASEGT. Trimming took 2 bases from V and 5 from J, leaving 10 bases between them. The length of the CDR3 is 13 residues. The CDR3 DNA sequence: TGTGCCAGCAGTGAATTCAGGGACAACGAGCAGTACTTC. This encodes CASSEFRDNEQYF.

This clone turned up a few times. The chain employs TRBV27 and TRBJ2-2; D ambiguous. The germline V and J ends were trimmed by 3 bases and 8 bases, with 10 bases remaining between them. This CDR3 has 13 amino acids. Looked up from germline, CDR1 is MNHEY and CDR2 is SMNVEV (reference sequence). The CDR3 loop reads CASSLESFGELFF. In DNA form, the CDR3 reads TGTGCCAGCAGTTTGGAGTCTTTTGGGGAGCTGTTTTTT.

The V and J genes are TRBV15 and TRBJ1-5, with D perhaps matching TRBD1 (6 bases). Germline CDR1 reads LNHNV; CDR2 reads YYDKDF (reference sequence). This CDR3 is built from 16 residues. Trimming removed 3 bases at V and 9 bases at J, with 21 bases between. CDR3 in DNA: TGTGCCACCAGCAGTCAGACGGCTACAAGGGGGGGGCCCCAGCATTTT. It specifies CATSSQTATRGGPQHF. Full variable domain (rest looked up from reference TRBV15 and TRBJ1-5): DAMVIQNPRYQVTQFGKPVTLSCSQTLNHNVMYWYQQKSSQAPKLLFHYYDKDFNNEADTPDNFQSRRPNTSFCFLDIRSPGLGDTAMYLCATSSQTATRGGPQHFGDGTRLSIL.

CDR3 coding DNA: TGCGCCAGCAGCGGACAGGGGGCCGACACCGGGGAGCTGTTTTTT. This gives the protein CASSGQGADTGELFF. The J gene is TRBJ2-2, the V gene TRBV5-1; 11 bases line up with TRBD1. Per the germline V gene, CDR1 is SGHRS and CDR2 is YFSETQ. Losses at the gene ends were 4 bases for V and 3 bases for J; bases not matched to a gene: 2. This CDR3 is 15 amino acids long.

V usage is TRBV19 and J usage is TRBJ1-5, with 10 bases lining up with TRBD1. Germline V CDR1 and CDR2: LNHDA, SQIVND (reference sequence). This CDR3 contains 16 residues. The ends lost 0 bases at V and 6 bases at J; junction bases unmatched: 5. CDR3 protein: CASSIDGTGAPQPQHF. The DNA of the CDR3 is TGTGCCAGTAGTATAGACGGGACAGGGGCGCCTCAGCCCCAGCATTTT.

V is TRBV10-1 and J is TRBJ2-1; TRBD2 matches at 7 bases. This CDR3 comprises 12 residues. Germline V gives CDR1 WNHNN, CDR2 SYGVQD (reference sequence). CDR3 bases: TGCGACGGGAGGCCCCGCTACAATGAGCAGTTCTTC. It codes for CDGRPRYNEQFF.

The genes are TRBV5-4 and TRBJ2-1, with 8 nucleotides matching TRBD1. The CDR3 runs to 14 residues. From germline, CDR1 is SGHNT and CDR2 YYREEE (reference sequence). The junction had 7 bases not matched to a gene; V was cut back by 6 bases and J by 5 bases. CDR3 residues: CASTGQAEDNEQFF. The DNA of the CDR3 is TGTGCCAGCACGGGACAGGCGGAAGACAATGAGCAGTTCTTC.

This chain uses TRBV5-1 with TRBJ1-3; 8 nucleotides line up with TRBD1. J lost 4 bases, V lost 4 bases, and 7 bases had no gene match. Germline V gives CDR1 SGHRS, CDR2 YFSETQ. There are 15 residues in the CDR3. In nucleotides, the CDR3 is TGCGCCAGCAGCCTAACGTGGACAGGGGGAAACACCATATATTTT. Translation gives CASSLTWTGGNTIYF. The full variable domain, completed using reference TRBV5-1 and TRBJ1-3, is KAGVTQTPRYLIKTRGQQVTLSCSPISGHRSVSWYQQTPGQGLQFLFEYFSETQRNKGNFPGRFSGRQFSNSRSEMNVSTLELGDSALYLCASSLTWTGGNTIYFGEGSWLTVV.

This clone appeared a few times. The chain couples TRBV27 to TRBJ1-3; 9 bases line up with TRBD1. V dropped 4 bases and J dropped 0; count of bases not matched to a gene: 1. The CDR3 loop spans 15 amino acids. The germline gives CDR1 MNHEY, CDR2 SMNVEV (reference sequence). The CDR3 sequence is CASSWTGASGNTIYF. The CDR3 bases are TGTGCCAGCAGTTGGACAGGGGCCTCTGGAAACACCATATATTTT.

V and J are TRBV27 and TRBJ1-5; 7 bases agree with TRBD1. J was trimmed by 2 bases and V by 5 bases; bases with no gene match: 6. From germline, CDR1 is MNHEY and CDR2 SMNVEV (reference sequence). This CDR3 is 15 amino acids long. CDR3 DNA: TGTGCCAGCAGTCCGCACCAGGGGGGCAATCAGCCCCAGCATTTT. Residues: CASSPHQGGNQPQHF.

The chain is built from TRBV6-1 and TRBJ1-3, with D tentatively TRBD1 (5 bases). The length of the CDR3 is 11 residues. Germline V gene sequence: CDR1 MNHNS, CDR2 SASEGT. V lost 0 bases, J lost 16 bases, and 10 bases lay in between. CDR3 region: CASSEAGGSYF. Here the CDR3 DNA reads TGTGCCAGCAGTGAAGCTGGGGGGTCGTATTTT.

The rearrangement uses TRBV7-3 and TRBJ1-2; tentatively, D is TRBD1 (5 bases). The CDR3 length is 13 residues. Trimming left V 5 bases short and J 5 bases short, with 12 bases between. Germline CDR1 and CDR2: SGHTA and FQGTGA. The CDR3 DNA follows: TGTGCCAGCAGCCGCGTGCCAGGGTATGGCTACACCTTC. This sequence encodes CASSRVPGYGYTF.

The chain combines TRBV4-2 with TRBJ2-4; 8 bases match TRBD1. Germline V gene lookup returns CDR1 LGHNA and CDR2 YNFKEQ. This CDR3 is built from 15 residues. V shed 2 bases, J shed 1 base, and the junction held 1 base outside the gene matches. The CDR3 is CASSQQGAAKNIQYF. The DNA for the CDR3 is TGTGCCAGCAGCCAACAGGGGGCGGCCAAAAACATTCAGTACTTC.

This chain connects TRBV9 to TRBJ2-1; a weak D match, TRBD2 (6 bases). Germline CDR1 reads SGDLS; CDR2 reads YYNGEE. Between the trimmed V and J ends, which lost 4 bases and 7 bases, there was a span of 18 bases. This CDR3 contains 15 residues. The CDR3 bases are TGTGCCAGCAGCCCGGGGGTACCCCCCGGTAATGAGCAGTTCTTC. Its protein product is CASSPGVPPGNEQFF.

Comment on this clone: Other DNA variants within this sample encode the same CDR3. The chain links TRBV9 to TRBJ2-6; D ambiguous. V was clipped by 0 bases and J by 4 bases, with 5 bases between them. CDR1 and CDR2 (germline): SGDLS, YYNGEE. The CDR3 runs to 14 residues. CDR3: CASSVGAGANVLTF. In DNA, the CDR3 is TGTGCCAGCAGCGTAGGGGCCGGGGCCAACGTCCTGACTTTC.

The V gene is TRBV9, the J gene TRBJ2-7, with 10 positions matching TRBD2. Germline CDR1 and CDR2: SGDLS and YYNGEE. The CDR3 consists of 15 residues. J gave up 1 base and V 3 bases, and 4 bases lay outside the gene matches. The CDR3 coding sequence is TGTGCCAGCAGCGAGGAAGCGGGAGGGTCCTACGAGCAGTACTTC. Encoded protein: CASSEEAGGSYEQYF.

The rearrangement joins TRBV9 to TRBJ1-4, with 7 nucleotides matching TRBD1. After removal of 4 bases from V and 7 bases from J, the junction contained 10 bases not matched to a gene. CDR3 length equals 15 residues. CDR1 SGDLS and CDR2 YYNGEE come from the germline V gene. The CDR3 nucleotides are TGTGCCAGCAGCACACAGGGGAGCAAGGGTGAAAAACTGTTTTTT. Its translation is CASSTQGSKGEKLFF.

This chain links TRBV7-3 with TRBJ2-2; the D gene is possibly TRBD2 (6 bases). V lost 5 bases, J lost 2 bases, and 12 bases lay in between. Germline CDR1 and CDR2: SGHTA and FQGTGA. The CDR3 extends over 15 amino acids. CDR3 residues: CASSLLASNTGELFF. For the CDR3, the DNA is TGTGCCAGCAGCCTACTAGCCAGTAACACCGGGGAGCTGTTTTTT.

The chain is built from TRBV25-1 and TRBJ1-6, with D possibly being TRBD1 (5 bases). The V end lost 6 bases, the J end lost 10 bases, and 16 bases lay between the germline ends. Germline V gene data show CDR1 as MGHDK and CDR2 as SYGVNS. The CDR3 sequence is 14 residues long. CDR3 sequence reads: CASSRGTDISPLHF. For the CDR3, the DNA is TGTGCCAGCAGCCGCGGGACTGATATATCACCCCTCCACTTT. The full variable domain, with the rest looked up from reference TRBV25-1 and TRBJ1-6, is EADIYQTPRYLVIGTGKKITLECSQTMGHDKMYWYQQDPGMELHLIHYSYGVNSTEKGDLSSESTVSRIRTEHFPLTLESARPSHTSQYLCASSRGTDISPLHFGNGTRLTVT.

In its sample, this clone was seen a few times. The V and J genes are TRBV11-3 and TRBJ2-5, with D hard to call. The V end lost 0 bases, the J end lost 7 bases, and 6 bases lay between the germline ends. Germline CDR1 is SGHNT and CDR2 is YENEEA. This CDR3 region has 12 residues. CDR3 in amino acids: CASSLDAGTQYF. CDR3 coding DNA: TGTGCCAGCAGCTTAGACGCAGGGACCCAGTACTTC.

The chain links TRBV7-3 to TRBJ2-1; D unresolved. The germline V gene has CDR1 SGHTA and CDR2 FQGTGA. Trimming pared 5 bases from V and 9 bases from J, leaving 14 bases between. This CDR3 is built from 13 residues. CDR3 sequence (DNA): TGTGCCAGCAGCCCTGCCCCTGCTGGTGAGCAGTTCTTC. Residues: CASSPAPAGEQFF.

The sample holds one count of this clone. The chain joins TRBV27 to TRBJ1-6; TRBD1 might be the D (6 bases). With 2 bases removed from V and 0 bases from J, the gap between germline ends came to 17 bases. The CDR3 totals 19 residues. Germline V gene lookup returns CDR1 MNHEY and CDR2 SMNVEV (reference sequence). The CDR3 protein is CASSLKRIGGSSYNSPLHF. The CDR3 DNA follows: TGTGCCAGCAGTTTAAAACGTATAGGGGGTAGCTCCTATAATTCACCCCTCCACTTT.

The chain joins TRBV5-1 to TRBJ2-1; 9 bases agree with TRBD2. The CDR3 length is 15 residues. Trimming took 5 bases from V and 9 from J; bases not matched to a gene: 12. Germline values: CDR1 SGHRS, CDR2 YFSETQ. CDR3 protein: CASSTRIAGVGEQFF. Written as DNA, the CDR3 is TGCGCCAGCAGTACCCGGATAGCGGGAGTCGGTGAGCAGTTCTTC.

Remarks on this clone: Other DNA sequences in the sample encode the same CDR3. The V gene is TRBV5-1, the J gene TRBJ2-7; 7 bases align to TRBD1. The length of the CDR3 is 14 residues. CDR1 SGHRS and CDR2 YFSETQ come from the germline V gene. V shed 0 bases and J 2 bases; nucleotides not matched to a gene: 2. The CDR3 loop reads CASSLAGTAYEQYF. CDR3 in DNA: TGCGCCAGCAGCTTGGCCGGGACAGCCTACGAGCAGTACTTC.